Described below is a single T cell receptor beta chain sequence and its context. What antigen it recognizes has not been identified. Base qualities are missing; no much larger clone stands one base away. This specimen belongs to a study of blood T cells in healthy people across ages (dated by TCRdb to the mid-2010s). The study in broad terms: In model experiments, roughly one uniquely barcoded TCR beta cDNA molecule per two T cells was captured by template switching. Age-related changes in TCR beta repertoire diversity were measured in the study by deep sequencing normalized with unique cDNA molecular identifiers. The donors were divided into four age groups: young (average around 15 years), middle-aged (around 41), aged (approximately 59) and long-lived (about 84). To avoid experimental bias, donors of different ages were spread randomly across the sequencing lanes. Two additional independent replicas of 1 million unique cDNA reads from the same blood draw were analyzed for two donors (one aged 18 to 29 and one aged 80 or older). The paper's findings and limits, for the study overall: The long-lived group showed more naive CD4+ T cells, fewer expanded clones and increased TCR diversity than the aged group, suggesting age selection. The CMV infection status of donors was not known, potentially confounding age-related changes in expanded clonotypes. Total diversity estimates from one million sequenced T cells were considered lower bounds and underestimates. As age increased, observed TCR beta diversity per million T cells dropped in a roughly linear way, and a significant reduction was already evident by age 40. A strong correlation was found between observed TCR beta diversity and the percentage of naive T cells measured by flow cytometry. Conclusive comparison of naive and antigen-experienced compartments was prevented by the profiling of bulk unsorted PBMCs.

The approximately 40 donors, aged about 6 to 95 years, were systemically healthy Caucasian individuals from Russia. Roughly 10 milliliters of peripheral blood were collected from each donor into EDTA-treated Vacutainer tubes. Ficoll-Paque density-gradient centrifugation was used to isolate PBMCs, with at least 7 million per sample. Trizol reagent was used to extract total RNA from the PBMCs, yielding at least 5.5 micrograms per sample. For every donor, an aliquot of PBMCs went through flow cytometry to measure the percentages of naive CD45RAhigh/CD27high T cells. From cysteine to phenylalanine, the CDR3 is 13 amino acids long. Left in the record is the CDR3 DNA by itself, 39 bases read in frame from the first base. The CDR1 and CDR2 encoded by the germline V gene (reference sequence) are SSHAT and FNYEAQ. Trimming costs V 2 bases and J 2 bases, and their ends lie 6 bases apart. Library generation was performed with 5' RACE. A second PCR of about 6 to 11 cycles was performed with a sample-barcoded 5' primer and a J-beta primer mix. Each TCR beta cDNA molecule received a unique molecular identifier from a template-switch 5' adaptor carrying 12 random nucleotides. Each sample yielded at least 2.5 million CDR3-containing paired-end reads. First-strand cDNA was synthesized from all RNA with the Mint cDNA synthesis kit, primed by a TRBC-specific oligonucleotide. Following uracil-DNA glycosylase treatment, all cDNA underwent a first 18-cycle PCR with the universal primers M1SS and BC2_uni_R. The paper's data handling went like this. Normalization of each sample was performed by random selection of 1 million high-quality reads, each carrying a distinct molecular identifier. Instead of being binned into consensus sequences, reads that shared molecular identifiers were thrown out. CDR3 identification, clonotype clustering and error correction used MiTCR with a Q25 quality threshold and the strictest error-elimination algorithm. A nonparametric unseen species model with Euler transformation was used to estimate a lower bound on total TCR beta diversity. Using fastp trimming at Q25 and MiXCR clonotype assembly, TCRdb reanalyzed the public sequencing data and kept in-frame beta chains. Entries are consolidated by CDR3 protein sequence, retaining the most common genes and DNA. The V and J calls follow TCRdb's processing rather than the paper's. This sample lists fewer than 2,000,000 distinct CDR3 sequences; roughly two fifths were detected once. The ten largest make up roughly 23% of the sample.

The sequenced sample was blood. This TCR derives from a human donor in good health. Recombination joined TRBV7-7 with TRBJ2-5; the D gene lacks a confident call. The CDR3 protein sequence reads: CASSLHIQETQYF. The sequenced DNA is TGTGCCAGCAGCTTACACATACAAGAGACCCAGTACTTC. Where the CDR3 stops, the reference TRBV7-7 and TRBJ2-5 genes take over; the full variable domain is GAGVSQSPRYKVTKRGQDVTLRCDPISSHATLYWYQQALGQGPEFLTYFNYEAQPDKSGLPSDRFSAERPEGSISTLTIQRTEQRDSAMYRCASSLHIQETQYFGPGTRLLVL.